Here is one TCR beta chain with its context. The antigen is unknown. The source of the sample is a study of cytomegalovirus exposure and HLA in healthy donors. The study ran its PCR with 60 Vbeta and 13 Jbeta primers. Profiled with immunoSEQ multiplex PCR; TCRdb holds only in-frame clones, not every one. Seen here are around 140,000 clones, approximately 80% observed once, and the top ten hold roughly 1.4%. Whole-study findings and limits: The study assumed roughly uniform donor sequencing depth for presence/absence analyses. TCR beta chains numbering more than 150 were designated cytomegalovirus-associated. Earlier analysis yielded a pattern in which most TCR beta V segments were productive about 90% or about 30% of the time.

The CDR3 runs 14 residues. The V gene lost 7 bases and the J gene lost 1 base, with 13 bases spanning the gap. CDR1 is SGHKS and CDR2 is YYEKEE in the germline V gene (reference sequence). The receptor comes from a young man in good health and CMV-seropositive. The rearrangement joins TRBV5-5 to TRBJ2-3; D possibly corresponds to TRBD2 (6 bases). The sample consisted of PBMCs. As DNA, the CDR3 is TGTGCCAGCCAGCGGTCTAGCGGCACAGATACGCAGTATTTT. Amino acid sequence: CASQRSSGTDTQYF.